A single sample gave rise to the 5 T cell receptor beta chains below, sequenced in a study of long-term antiretroviral therapy in people with HIV. At the survey level, the v3.0 immunoSEQ assay was run. Sequencing was performed with immunoSEQ multiplex PCR; in TCRdb, only in-frame clones are kept and a portion is missing. The data show tens of thousands of clones, more than 80% seen once. The input for sequencing was unsorted PBMCs, taken 0.5 years before starting antiretroviral therapy. These receptor sequences come from a man aged 35 to 55 with HIV.

The chain joins TRBV9 to TRBJ2-1, with 12 bases that match TRBD2. Germline CDR1 reads SGDLS; CDR2 reads YYNGEE. The CDR3 spans 15 residues. Trimming removed 1 base from V and 7 bases from J; junction bases left unmatched: 3. For the CDR3, the DNA is TGTGCCAGCAGCGTACCTAGCGGGGGGGCAAATGAGCAGTTCTTC. Its protein is CASSVPSGGANEQFF.

V gene TRBV7-9 combines with J gene TRBJ2-4; 8 nucleotides line up with TRBD1. In germline, CDR1 is SEHNR, CDR2 FQNEAQ (reference sequence). Trimming at V came to 5 bases and at J to 1 base, leaving 13 bases not matched to a gene. The CDR3 has 18 residues. The CDR3 loop reads CASSAGQDFLGAKNIQYF. Here the CDR3 DNA reads TGTGCCAGCAGCGCGGGACAGGACTTCCTCGGGGCCAAAAACATTCAGTACTTC.

The chain uses TRBV11-1 and TRBJ2-1; TRBD1 is a possible D gene (6 bases). Germline V gives CDR1 SGHAT, CDR2 FQDESV (reference sequence). CDR3 length: 15 residues. V was pared by 7 bases and J by 0 bases, with 13 bases between. The CDR3 loop reads CASTRTVHSYNEQFF. The CDR3 coding sequence is TGTGCCAGCACCCGGACAGTTCACTCCTACAATGAGCAGTTCTTC.

The chain links TRBV5-6 to TRBJ2-5, with D hard to call. This CDR3 comprises 13 residues. Trimming removed 0 bases from V and 4 bases from J, with 7 bases in between. Germline V gene data show CDR1 as SGHDT and CDR2 as YYEEEE. This CDR3 is CASSLAGPETQYF. CDR3 bases: TGTGCCAGCAGCTTGGCGGGTCCAGAGACCCAGTACTTC.

The CDR3 sequence: CASRAGGPNEQFF. DNA for the CDR3: TGTGCCAGTAGGGCGGGGGGGCCAAATGAGCAGTTCTTC. V gene TRBV19 combines with J gene TRBJ2-1, with 9 bases fitting TRBD2. Germline lookup yields CDR1 LNHDA and CDR2 SQIVND (reference sequence). The junction had 4 bases not matched to a gene; V was cut back by 6 bases and J by 7 bases. This CDR3 spans 13 amino acids. The full variable domain, its missing parts supplied by reference TRBV19 and TRBJ2-1, is DGGITQSPKYLFRKEGQNVTLSCEQNLNHDAMYWYRQDPGQGLRLIYYSQIVNDFQKGDIAEGYSVSREKKESFPLTVTSAQKNPTAFYLCASRAGGPNEQFFGPGTRLTVL.